This is a list of T cell receptor beta chains from one sample in a study of blood T cell repertoires in COVID-19. Libraries were prepared by immunoSEQ multiplex PCR; TCRdb keeps only in-frame clonotypes and omits some of them. The table has a few hundred thousand clones, around nine tenths seen once. Material: peripheral blood. These receptors all stem from a woman aged 40 to 55 who had recovered from COVID-19. Each CDR3 is given with its conserved first and last residue. The D gene is left open where the match is weak. The listing skips clone size in some rows; elsewhere it reads once, few, many or a size class.

clone size: -
V gene: TRBV3-1/TRBV3-2
J gene: TRBJ2-5
D gene: TRBD1
CDR3 protein: CASRDRAKETQYF
CDR3 DNA: TGTGCCAGCAGGGACAGGGCCAAAGAGACCCAGTACTTC

clone size: -
V gene: TRBV30
J gene: TRBJ2-7
D gene: -
CDR3 protein: CAWSVKGASSSYEQYF
CDR3 DNA: TGTGCCTGGAGTGTGAAAGGGGCGAGTAGCTCCTACGAGCAGTACTTC

clone size: few
V gene: TRBV7-2
J gene: TRBJ1-6
D gene: -
CDR3 protein: CASSLNRMTASSGALHF
CDR3 DNA: TGTGCCAGCAGCTTAAATCGGATGACGGCCTCGTCCGGGGCCCTCCACTTT

clone size: once
V gene: TRBV29-1
J gene: TRBJ2-5
D gene: TRBD1
CDR3 protein: CSVETGGETQYF
CDR3 DNA: TGCAGCGTTGAGACAGGGGGTGAGACCCAGTACTTC

clone size: -
V gene: TRBV2
J gene: TRBJ2-3
D gene: TRBD2
CDR3 protein: CASRATAGLAGARASTDTQYF
CDR3 DNA: TGTGCCAGCAGGGCGACCGCGGGACTAGCGGGAGCCCGGGCTAGCACAGATACGCAGTATTTT

clone size: few
V gene: TRBV7-5
J gene: TRBJ2-2
D gene: -
CDR3 protein: CVRSLGPSGTGHTGELFF
CDR3 DNA: TGTGTCAGAAGCTTAGGGCCGTCCGGGACAGGGCACACCGGGGAGCTGTTTTTT

clone size: -
V gene: TRBV12-5
J gene: TRBJ2-5
D gene: TRBD2
CDR3 protein: CASGFMMLAGVGETQYF
CDR3 DNA: TGTGCTAGTGGTTTTATGATGCTAGCGGGAGTGGGGGAGACCCAGTACTTC

clone size: -
V gene: TRBV6-5
J gene: TRBJ2-1
D gene: -
CDR3 protein: CASPTGHQYNEQFF
CDR3 DNA: TGTGCCAGCCCCACGGGACACCAGTACAATGAGCAGTTCTTC

clone size: -
V gene: TRBV28
J gene: TRBJ1-4
D gene: -
CDR3 protein: CASNPADRPNEKLFF
CDR3 DNA: TGTGCCAGCAACCCCGCAGACAGGCCAAATGAAAAACTGTTTTTT

clone size: -
V gene: TRBV5-1
J gene: TRBJ1-3
D gene: TRBD1
CDR3 protein: CASSLVQGETGNTIYF
CDR3 DNA: TGCGCCAGCAGCTTGGTTCAGGGGGAAACTGGAAACACCATATATTTT

clone size: -
V gene: TRBV6-2/TRBV6-3
J gene: TRBJ2-3
D gene: -
CDR3 protein: CASSHPARGETSTDTQYF
CDR3 DNA: TGTGCCAGCAGTCACCCCGCGCGGGGCGAAACTAGCACAGATACGCAGTATTTT

clone size: -
V gene: TRBV30
J gene: TRBJ2-7
D gene: TRBD1
CDR3 protein: CAWSAGGYEQYF
CDR3 DNA: TGTGCCTGGAGTGCAGGGGGCTACGAGCAGTACTTC

clone size: -
V gene: TRBV5-1
J gene: TRBJ2-3
D gene: TRBD2
CDR3 protein: CASSPGTSGRTDTQYF
CDR3 DNA: TGCGCCAGCAGCCCCGGGACTAGCGGGAGAACAGATACGCAGTATTTT

clone size: once
V gene: TRBV9
J gene: TRBJ2-3
D gene: TRBD2
CDR3 protein: CASSVAGGGDTQYF
CDR3 DNA: TGTGCCAGCAGCGTAGCGGGCGGGGGAGATACGCAGTATTTT

clone size: -
V gene: TRBV14
J gene: TRBJ2-2
D gene: TRBD2
CDR3 protein: CASSQGLAGGPGELFF
CDR3 DNA: TGTGCCAGCAGCCAGGGACTAGCGGGAGGACCCGGGGAGCTGTTTTTT

clone size: -
V gene: TRBV7-9
J gene: TRBJ2-1
D gene: -
CDR3 protein: CASSLGDTESREQFF
CDR3 DNA: TGTGCCAGCAGCTTAGGGGACACCGAATCGCGGGAGCAGTTCTTC

clone size: -
V gene: TRBV7-9
J gene: TRBJ2-5
D gene: TRBD2
CDR3 protein: CASSHIAGPRETQYF
CDR3 DNA: TGTGCCAGCAGCCACATAGCGGGCCCACGGGAGACCCAGTACTTC

clone size: -
V gene: TRBV19
J gene: TRBJ1-2
D gene: -
CDR3 protein: CAIDSYTF
CDR3 DNA: TGTGCCATAGATTCCTACACCTTC

clone size: -
V gene: TRBV2
J gene: TRBJ2-7
D gene: TRBD1
CDR3 protein: CASTTDRVDTYEQYF
CDR3 DNA: TGTGCCAGCACCACCGACAGGGTCGATACCTACGAGCAGTACTTC

clone size: once
V gene: TRBV19
J gene: TRBJ1-5
D gene: -
CDR3 protein: CASSLGEGVGQPQHF
CDR3 DNA: TGTGCCAGTTCCTTAGGGGAAGGGGTGGGTCAGCCCCAGCATTTT

clone size: -
V gene: TRBV7-9
J gene: TRBJ1-4
D gene: TRBD1
CDR3 protein: CASSTGQGEGWEKLFF
CDR3 DNA: TGTGCCAGCAGCACTGGACAGGGGGAAGGTTGGGAAAAACTGTTTTTT

clone size: -
V gene: TRBV7-2
J gene: TRBJ2-5
D gene: -
CDR3 protein: CASSLGHSSAETQYF
CDR3 DNA: TGTGCCAGCAGCCTAGGGCATAGTAGCGCAGAGACCCAGTACTTC

clone size: -
V gene: TRBV5-1
J gene: TRBJ1-1
D gene: -
CDR3 protein: CASSLSENTEAFF
CDR3 DNA: TGCGCCAGCAGCTTGTCAGAGAACACTGAAGCTTTCTTT

clone size: -
V gene: TRBV5-4
J gene: TRBJ2-3
D gene: TRBD2
CDR3 protein: CASSLGGGLVDTQYF
CDR3 DNA: TGTGCCAGCAGCTTGGGGGGGGGTCTCGTGGATACGCAGTATTTT

clone size: -
V gene: TRBV7-6
J gene: TRBJ2-1
D gene: -
CDR3 protein: CASSLGREGYNEQFF
CDR3 DNA: TGTGCCAGCAGCTTAGGGCGGGAAGGGTACAATGAGCAGTTCTTC

clone size: -
V gene: TRBV7-9
J gene: TRBJ2-6
D gene: TRBD1
CDR3 protein: CASRPSGTGSSGANVLTF
CDR3 DNA: TGTGCCAGCAGGCCCTCCGGGACAGGGAGCTCTGGGGCCAACGTCCTGACTTTC

clone size: -
V gene: TRBV30
J gene: TRBJ1-5
D gene: -
CDR3 protein: CAWSEGSNQPQHF
CDR3 DNA: TGTGCCTGGAGTGAAGGGAGTAATCAGCCCCAGCATTTT

clone size: -
V gene: TRBV20-1
J gene: TRBJ2-3
D gene: TRBD2
CDR3 protein: CSASRASGTTDTQYF
CDR3 DNA: TGCAGTGCTAGTCGGGCTAGCGGAACCACAGATACGCAGTATTTT

clone size: -
V gene: TRBV28
J gene: TRBJ1-2
D gene: -
CDR3 protein: CASSSPTPEGYTF
CDR3 DNA: TGTGCCAGCAGTTCACCGACTCCTGAAGGCTACACCTTC

clone size: -
V gene: TRBV7-2
J gene: TRBJ2-1
D gene: TRBD2
CDR3 protein: CASSLETSGNNEQFF
CDR3 DNA: TGTGCCAGCAGCTTAGAGACTAGCGGAAACAATGAGCAGTTCTTC

clone size: -
V gene: TRBV5-6
J gene: TRBJ2-7
D gene: -
CDR3 protein: CASSGSGKGHEQYF
CDR3 DNA: TGTGCCAGCAGCGGCTCAGGGAAGGGCCACGAGCAGTACTTC

clone size: -
V gene: TRBV19
J gene: TRBJ2-1
D gene: -
CDR3 protein: CASSTEKGGFYNEQFF
CDR3 DNA: TGTGCCAGTAGTACGGAGAAAGGCGGTTTTTACAATGAGCAGTTCTTC

clone size: -
V gene: TRBV10-2
J gene: TRBJ2-5
D gene: TRBD1
CDR3 protein: CASSERGQGGETQYF
CDR3 DNA: TGCGCCAGCAGTGAGAGGGGACAGGGAGGCGAGACCCAGTACTTC

clone size: -
V gene: TRBV4-2
J gene: TRBJ2-3
D gene: -
CDR3 protein: CASSQEWASQDTQYF
CDR3 DNA: TGTGCCAGCAGCCAAGAATGGGCTAGCCAAGATACGCAGTATTTT

clone size: -
V gene: TRBV21-1
J gene: TRBJ1-5
D gene: -
CDR3 protein: CASSKSGTGNQPQHF
CDR3 DNA: TGTGCCAGCAGCAAATCCGGGACAGGCAATCAGCCCCAGCATTTT

clone size: -
V gene: TRBV7-6
J gene: TRBJ2-3
D gene: TRBD1
CDR3 protein: CASSPGGTQYF
CDR3 DNA: TGTGCCAGCAGCCCAGGGGGTACGCAGTATTTT

clone size: -
V gene: TRBV5-5
J gene: TRBJ2-3
D gene: -
CDR3 protein: CASSLWSVEDTQYF
CDR3 DNA: TGTGCCAGCAGCTTGTGGAGTGTGGAAGATACGCAGTATTTT

clone size: -
V gene: TRBV11-2
J gene: TRBJ2-5
D gene: TRBD2
CDR3 protein: CASSLPGTSGRETQYF
CDR3 DNA: TGTGCCAGCAGCTTACCTGGGACTAGCGGGAGAGAGACCCAGTACTTC

clone size: few
V gene: TRBV19
J gene: TRBJ1-1
D gene: TRBD1
CDR3 protein: CASSWTGGRTEAFF
CDR3 DNA: TGTGCCAGTAGTTGGACAGGGGGAAGGACTGAAGCTTTCTTT

clone size: -
V gene: TRBV5-8
J gene: TRBJ1-5
D gene: -
CDR3 protein: CASSLALGQDNQPQHF
CDR3 DNA: TGTGCCAGCAGCTTGGCCCTGGGGCAGGATAATCAGCCCCAGCATTTT

clone size: -
V gene: TRBV13
J gene: TRBJ2-2
D gene: TRBD2
CDR3 protein: CASSLGSAGRAGELFF
CDR3 DNA: TGTGCCAGCAGCTTAGGCTCAGCGGGAAGGGCCGGGGAGCTGTTTTTT

clone size: -
V gene: TRBV3-1/TRBV3-2
J gene: TRBJ2-7
D gene: -
CDR3 protein: CASSQGSFYEQYF
CDR3 DNA: TGTGCCAGCAGCCAAGGGAGTTTCTACGAGCAGTACTTC

clone size: -
V gene: TRBV27
J gene: TRBJ2-7
D gene: -
CDR3 protein: CASTSELSLLNEQYF
CDR3 DNA: TGTGCCAGCACCTCTGAGCTTTCATTACTAAATGAGCAGTACTTC

clone size: -
V gene: TRBV6-6
J gene: TRBJ1-2
D gene: -
CDR3 protein: CASSSPAEEAYGYTF
CDR3 DNA: TGTGCCAGCAGTTCACCGGCCGAGGAGGCCTATGGCTACACCTTC

clone size: -
V gene: TRBV6-5
J gene: TRBJ2-2
D gene: -
CDR3 protein: CASSYSTSAATGELFF
CDR3 DNA: TGTGCCAGCAGTTACTCGACATCAGCGGCCACCGGGGAGCTGTTTTTT

clone size: -
V gene: TRBV5-6
J gene: TRBJ2-3
D gene: TRBD2
CDR3 protein: CASSPPAGGTDTQYF
CDR3 DNA: TGTGCCAGCAGCCCCCCAGCGGGGGGGACAGATACGCAGTATTTT

clone size: -
V gene: TRBV15
J gene: TRBJ2-5
D gene: -
CDR3 protein: CATSRVREETQYF
CDR3 DNA: TGTGCCACCAGCAGAGTTAGGGAGGAGACCCAGTACTTC

clone size: -
V gene: TRBV3-1/TRBV3-2
J gene: TRBJ2-1
D gene: -
CDR3 protein: CASSQDTQRNEQFF
CDR3 DNA: TGTGCCAGCAGCCAAGACACCCAGCGCAATGAGCAGTTCTTC

clone size: -
V gene: TRBV3-1/TRBV3-2
J gene: TRBJ2-2
D gene: TRBD2
CDR3 protein: CASSLRGLAGNTGELFF
CDR3 DNA: TGTGCCAGCAGCCTCCGGGGACTAGCGGGAAACACCGGGGAGCTGTTTTTT

clone size: -
V gene: TRBV19
J gene: TRBJ2-7
D gene: -
CDR3 protein: CASSHGTIPDEQYF
CDR3 DNA: TGTGCCAGTAGCCACGGGACAATCCCCGACGAGCAGTACTTC

clone size: -
V gene: TRBV6-1
J gene: TRBJ2-1
D gene: -
CDR3 protein: CASSEGSVAYNEQFF
CDR3 DNA: TGTGCCAGCAGTGAAGGGTCAGTCGCCTACAATGAGCAGTTCTTC